This T cell receptor beta chain was obtained from a study of shared clonotypes between healthy human individuals. The study's findings and limits: The low donor count limited represented genetic and exposure-history diversity.

Remarks on this clone: No antigen is known for it.

The CDR3 runs 14 residues. V gave up 5 bases and J gave up 2 bases, with 10 bases separating them. Germline V CDR1 and CDR2: SGHTA, FQGTGA. The repertoire was sequenced with immunoSEQ multiplex PCR; TCRdb's copy has only in-frame clones and lacks some. The table shows fewer than 1.6 million clones, with approximately 98.5% occurring only once. The chain recombines TRBV7-3 with TRBJ2-1, with a tentative D call TRBD2 (5 bases). The receptor's source is a young man in good health. Sequenced input: naive CD4+ T cells sorted from blood. The subset denotes: CD45RA+ positively selected. CDR3 nucleotides: TGTGCCAGCAGCCCCCGGGGAACCTACAATGAGCAGTTCTTC. Its translation: CASSPRGTYNEQFF.